The sequence of this TCR beta chain was determined in a study of blood T cell repertoires in COVID-19. Libraries were prepared by immunoSEQ multiplex PCR; TCRdb keeps only in-frame clonotypes and omits some of them. The table has 130,000 or so clones, 70% to 85% seen once. The length of the CDR3 is 18 residues. The junction had 8 bases not matched to a gene; V was cut back by 3 bases and J by 2 bases. The germline CDR1 and CDR2 sequences are SGHTA and FQGNSA. Sequenced input: peripheral blood. This chain links TRBV7-2 with TRBJ2-3; 13 nucleotides agree with TRBD2. This TCR derives from a woman aged 80 or over with acute or convalescent COVID-19. In DNA form, the CDR3 reads TGTGCCAGCAGCTTTAGGACTAGCGGGGGATCACCCACAGATACGCAGTATTTT. This sequence encodes CASSFRTSGGSPTDTQYF.